Included here is one TCR beta chain sequence, with context. The data were taken from a study of OX40 agonist ivuxolimab in advanced cancers. At the level of the study: Clinicians treated patients with ivuxolimab, an agonistic anti-OX40 (CD134) antibody. Enrolled patients in dose escalation had cancers that were hepatocellular carcinoma, melanoma, renal cell or head and neck cancer.

Here immunoSEQ multiplex PCR was the method, and the copy in TCRdb shows in-frame clones only, minus some. The sample shows 100,000 or so clones, roughly 87% of them seen only once. The junction had 2 bases not matched to a gene; V was cut back by 5 bases and J by 3 bases. CDR1 is MRHNA and CDR2 is SNTAGT in the germline V gene. There are 13 residues in the CDR3. This sequence joins TRBV6-4 and TRBJ1-1, with 8 nucleotides matching TRBD1. This clonotype was sampled from an adult with an advanced solid tumor such as melanoma, head and neck, liver or kidney cancer. The sequencing here drew on CD4+ or CD8+ T cells sorted from blood, taken in a trial of the OX40 agonist ivuxolimab. The CDR3 region is CASSPTGDTEAFF. DNA for the CDR3: TGTGCCAGCAGTCCGACAGGGGACACTGAAGCTTTCTTT.